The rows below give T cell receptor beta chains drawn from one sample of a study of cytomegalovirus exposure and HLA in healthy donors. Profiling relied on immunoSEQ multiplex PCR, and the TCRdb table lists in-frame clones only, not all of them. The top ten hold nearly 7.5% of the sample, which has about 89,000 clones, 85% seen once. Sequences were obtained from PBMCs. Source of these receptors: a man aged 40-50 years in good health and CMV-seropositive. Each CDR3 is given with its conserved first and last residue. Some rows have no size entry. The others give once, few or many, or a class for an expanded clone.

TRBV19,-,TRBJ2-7,CASSNRQGTYEQYF
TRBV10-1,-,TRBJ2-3,CASSGPQAGHTDTQYF
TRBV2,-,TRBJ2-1,CASSVRSEQFF
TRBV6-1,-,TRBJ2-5,CAINTGSFSKTQYF
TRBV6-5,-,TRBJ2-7,CAARDSLYEQYF
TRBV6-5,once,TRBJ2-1,CASSQDRGNYNEQFF
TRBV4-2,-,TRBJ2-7,CASSPSVGGAAYEQYF
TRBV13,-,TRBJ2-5,CASSLLDRGLETQYF
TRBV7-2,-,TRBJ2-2,CASSLQPGGYTGGLFF
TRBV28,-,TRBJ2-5,CATRSEKRQRGTQYF
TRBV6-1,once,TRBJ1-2,CASSEVPGVDGYTF
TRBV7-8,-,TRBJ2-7,CASSLSGTSGTYEQYF
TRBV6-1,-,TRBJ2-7,CASSGGTSGWYF
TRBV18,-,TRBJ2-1,CASSPLLAGGRSSYNEQFF
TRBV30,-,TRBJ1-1,CAWSQGPGGAFF
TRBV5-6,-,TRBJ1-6,CASSLRSSYNSPLHF
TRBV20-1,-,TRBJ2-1,CSATTGIQFF
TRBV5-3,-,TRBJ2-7,CARSLILAGVRYEQYF
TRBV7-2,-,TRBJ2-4,CASSGGVARQSIQYF
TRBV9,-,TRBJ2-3,CASSVEGTDTQYF
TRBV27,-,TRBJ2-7,CASTTLREGYEQYF
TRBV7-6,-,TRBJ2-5,CASSLGRLGLAATTPQETQYF
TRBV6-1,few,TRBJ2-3,CASSDRQGAADTQYF
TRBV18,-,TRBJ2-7,CASSTGTGVYEQYF
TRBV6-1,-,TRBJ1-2,CATHRQGNPYGYTF
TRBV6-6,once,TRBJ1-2,CASSGGQGASYTF